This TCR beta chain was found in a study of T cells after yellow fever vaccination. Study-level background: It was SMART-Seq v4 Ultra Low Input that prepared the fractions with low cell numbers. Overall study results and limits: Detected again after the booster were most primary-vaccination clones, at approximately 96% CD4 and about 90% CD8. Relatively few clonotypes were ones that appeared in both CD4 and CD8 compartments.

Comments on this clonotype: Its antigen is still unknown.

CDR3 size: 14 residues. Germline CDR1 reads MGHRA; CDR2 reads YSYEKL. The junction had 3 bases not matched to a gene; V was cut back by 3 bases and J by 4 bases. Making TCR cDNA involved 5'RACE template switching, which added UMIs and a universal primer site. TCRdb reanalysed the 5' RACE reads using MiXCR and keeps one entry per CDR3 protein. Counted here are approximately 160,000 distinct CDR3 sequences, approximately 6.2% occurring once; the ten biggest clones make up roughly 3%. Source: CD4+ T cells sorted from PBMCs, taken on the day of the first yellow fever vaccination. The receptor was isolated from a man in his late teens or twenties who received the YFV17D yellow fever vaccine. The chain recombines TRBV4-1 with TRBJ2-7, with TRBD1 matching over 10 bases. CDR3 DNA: TGCGCCAGCAGCCAGGGGACAGGGGATTACGAGCAGTACTTC. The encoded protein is CASSQGTGDYEQYF.